The present entry profiles one TCR beta chain with its context. This CDR3 comprises 19 residues. Germline values: CDR1 SSHAT, CDR2 FNYEAQ (reference sequence). J was trimmed by 0 bases and V by 1 base; bases with no gene match: 9. This sample stems from a study of blood T cell repertoires in COVID-19. For the study at large: The United States, Italy and Spain provided the acute and convalescent COVID-19 samples. T cells, B-cell-depleted T cells, or PBMCs provided the cDNA or gDNA that served as material.

Original methodology: Nucleated cell counts were estimated from reference gene primer amplification. The table came from immunoSEQ multiplex PCR; TCRdb's copy has only in-frame clones and leaves some out. That table supplies the V and J calls and clone size; D and trimming were determined from the DNA. There are 250,000 to 350,000 clones in the sample; approximately 88% occur only once, and roughly 9.1% lies in the top ten. This TCR came from a young man with active or convalescent COVID-19. Sequenced: peripheral blood. V usage is TRBV7-7 and J usage is TRBJ2-1; 10 bases line up with TRBD2. As DNA, the CDR3 is TGTGCCAGCAGCTTAGGATCAGCGGGGGGGAAACTCTCCTACAATGAGCAGTTCTTC. Translating it yields CASSLGSAGGKLSYNEQFF.